This T cell receptor beta chain emerged from a study of blood T cells in healthy people across ages. Notes on the study in general: A greater number of naive CD4+ cells and higher diversity distinguished long-lived donors from aged donors. Investigators viewed diversity estimates from one million T cells as underestimates, the study reported.

Through a sample-barcoded 5' primer and a J-beta primer mix, a second PCR was run for roughly 7 to 12 cycles. Every cDNA molecule bore a tag from a template-switch adaptor containing 12 random nucleotides. Each sample provided no less than 2.5 million CDR3-containing paired-end reads. TCRdb used MiXCR to reprocess the 5' RACE reads, holding one entry per CDR3 protein. The sample consists of about 1.1 million distinct CDR3 sequences, around two fifths of them appearing once. The CDR3 spans 16 residues. Trimming took 3 bases from V and 2 from J; bases not matched to a gene: 10. Looked up from germline, CDR1 is SGHNT and CDR2 is YYREEE (reference sequence). Concerning this clonotype: Its specificity is not known.

This receptor was identified in a man aged 18 to 30 in good health. The specimen was blood. This chain links TRBV5-4 with TRBJ2-5; 7 bases map to TRBD1. The CDR3 DNA reads as TGTGCCAGCAGCTCACCGAGACAGGGAATACAAGAGACCCAGTACTTC. Translated, it gives CASSSPRQGIQETQYF.